This T cell receptor beta chain was recovered during a study of blood T cell repertoires in COVID-19. Across the whole study: Sample material is recorded as cDNA or gDNA derived from T cells, B-cell-depleted T cells, or PBMCs.

Original processing methods: Cell counts per sample came from amplifying reference gene primers. Clones were sequenced by immunoSEQ multiplex PCR, and TCRdb holds only the in-frame ones, with some missing. Clonal size and the V and J genes are those of that table, whereas D and trimming came from the DNA. The sample lists roughly 180,000 clones, roughly 81% seen once, with over 9.5% in the top ten. Recruited during active infection, patients (from Seattle) were subsequently followed longitudinally. This CDR3 comprises 11 residues. Per germline, CDR1 SGHKS and CDR2 YYEKEE (reference sequence). Trimming removed 4 bases at V and 4 bases at J, with 6 bases between.

The origin of this receptor is a woman of 80 years or more with COVID-19, enrolled during active disease. What was sequenced was peripheral blood. The rearrangement links TRBV5-5 to TRBJ2-7; D call uncertain. The CDR3 protein is CASSNSYEQYF. The CDR3 DNA sequence: TGTGCCAGCAGCAATAGTTACGAGCAGTACTTC.